The 20 T cell receptor beta chains below all came from one sample that was sequenced in a study of blood T cell repertoires in COVID-19. The method was immunoSEQ multiplex PCR; TCRdb's version includes in-frame clones alone and lacks a portion of them. The table shows 390,000 or so clones, with about 87% occurring only once. What was sequenced was peripheral blood. The source of these receptors is a woman in her twenties or thirties with COVID-19, enrolled during active disease.

Only a few counts were recorded for this clone. The rearrangement joins TRBV6-2 or TRBV6-3 to TRBJ1-5; tentatively, D is TRBD1 (6 bases). V was trimmed by 5 bases and J by 4 bases, leaving 9 bases between them. Germline V lookup: CDR1 MNHEY, CDR2 SVGEGT. This CDR3 spans 13 amino acids. The chain's CDR3 is CASSRQENQPQHF. The CDR3 DNA reads as TGTGCCAGCAGTCGACAGGAGAATCAGCCCCAGCATTTT.

This chain links TRBV2 with TRBJ2-1, with TRBD2 identical over 11 bases. V dropped 10 bases and J dropped 7; count of bases not matched to a gene: 12. Germline V gene lookup returns CDR1 SNHLY and CDR2 FYNNEI. This CDR3 comprises 15 residues. CDR3 in DNA: TGTGCCACCCCGGGGACTAGCGGAAATCGGAATGAGCAGTTCTTC. It encodes CATPGTSGNRNEQFF. Supplemented by reference TRBV2 and TRBJ2-1, the full variable domain reads EPEVTQTPSHQVTQMGQEVILRCVPISNHLYFYWYRQILGQKVEFLVSFYNNEISEKSEIFDDQFSVERPDGSNFTLKIRSTKLEDSAMYFCATPGTSGNRNEQFFGPGTRLTVL.

The rearrangement joins TRBV18 to TRBJ2-2, with D perhaps matching TRBD2 (6 bases). Trimming took off 3 bases at V and 6 bases at J, with 17 bases between the two ends. Germline values: CDR1 KGHSH, CDR2 LQKENI. CDR3 size: 16 residues. CDR3 DNA: TGTGCCAGCTCACCCTCTGGTCGGAGGGTTCCCGGGGAGCTGTTTTTT. This translates into CASSPSGRRVPGELFF. Based on the CDR3 plus reference TRBV18 and TRBJ2-2, the full variable domain is NAGVMQNPRHLVRRRGQEARLRCSPMKGHSHVYWYRQLPEEGLKFMVYLQKENIIDESGMPKERFSAEFPKEGPSILRIQQVVRGDSAAYFCASSPSGRRVPGELFFGEGSRLTVL.

This chain joins TRBV10-3 and TRBJ2-3; 12 positions agree with TRBD2. CDR3 length: 16 residues. Germline V lookup: CDR1 ENHRY, CDR2 SYGVKD. Losses at the gene ends were 3 bases for V and 5 bases for J; bases not matched to a gene: 6. CDR3 coding DNA: TGTGCCATCAGTGAAGTCGCTAGCGGGAGGGTAGATACGCAGTATTTT. Amino acids: CAISEVASGRVDTQYF.

The chain uses TRBV2 and TRBJ1-2; TRBD1 matches 7 bases. With V trimmed by 6 bases and J by 4 bases, 8 bases remained unmatched. The germline V gene encodes CDR1 SNHLY and CDR2 FYNNEI. The CDR3 length is 14 residues. CDR3 bases: TGTGCCAGCAGCCGACAGGGCCCCCCCTATGGCTACACCTTC. Translating it yields CASSRQGPPYGYTF.

This chain uses TRBV6-6 with TRBJ1-2; possibly TRBD1 for D (6 bases). The ends were cut back, 8 bases at V and 3 bases at J, with 16 bases in the middle. The CDR3 totals 14 residues. Germline CDR1 MNHNY, CDR2 SVGAGI (reference sequence). The CDR3 DNA is TGTGCCAGCGGCCTCGGGGGGCGCGACTATGGCTACACCTTC. It encodes CASGLGGRDYGYTF.

This rearrangement joins TRBV9 to TRBJ2-7, with 8 bases aligning to TRBD1. The CDR3 is made up of 14 amino acids. CDR1 SGDLS and CDR2 YYNGEE come from the germline V gene. V shed 3 bases and J 2 bases; nucleotides not matched to a gene: 4. CDR3 in amino acids: CASSAGQGPYEQYF. The CDR3 nucleotides are TGTGCCAGCAGCGCCGGACAGGGACCCTACGAGCAGTACTTC.

The chain uses TRBV24-1 and TRBJ2-1; TRBD2 aligns across 11 bases. CDR1 and CDR2 (germline): KGHDR, SFDVKD. The CDR3 contains 18 residues. After removal of 0 bases from V and 4 bases from J, the junction contained 7 bases not matched to a gene. This CDR3 is CATSDLPSGTSGYNEQFF. CDR3 DNA: TGTGCCACCAGTGATTTGCCTTCGGGGACTAGCGGATACAATGAGCAGTTCTTC.

Notes on this clone: At one end the junction does not follow the germline gene, possibly because of a read error. In the same sample, other DNA sequences code for this CDR3. This chain links TRBV19 with TRBJ1-4; D uncertain. From germline, CDR1 is LNHDA and CDR2 SQIVND (reference sequence). CDR3 length: 13 residues. As DNA, the CDR3 is TGCGCCAGTAATGATCTCAGGAACGAAAAACTGTTTTTT. It encodes CASNDLRNEKLFF.

The chain carries TRBV5-4 and TRBJ2-4; maybe TRBD1 (5 bases). Trimming left V 4 bases short and J 0 bases short, with 11 bases between. The germline V gene has CDR1 SGHNT and CDR2 YYREEE (reference sequence). This CDR3 is 15 amino acids long. The CDR3: CASSPQGLAKNIQYF. The CDR3 DNA reads TGTGCCAGCAGCCCTCAGGGCCTAGCCAAAAACATTCAGTACTTC.

To note about this clone: Other DNA sequences in the same sample also yield this CDR3. V gene TRBV7-9 combines with J gene TRBJ2-3; D not resolved. CDR1 is SEHNR, CDR2 FQNEAQ, per germline (reference sequence). The CDR3 is 12 residues long. V lost 5 bases and J 0 bases, leaving 3 bases between the germline ends. The CDR3 here is CASSPSTDTQYF. DNA for the CDR3: TGTGCCAGCAGCCCAAGCACAGATACGCAGTATTTT.

This clone was counted between two and nine times. Other nucleotide sequences in the sample specify the same CDR3. The V call is TRBV18, the J call TRBJ1-1; D may be TRBD1 (6 bases). Germline CDR1 reads KGHSH; CDR2 reads LQKENI. The CDR3 consists of 14 residues. The germline V and J ends were trimmed by 4 bases and 1 base, with 10 bases remaining between them. This chain's CDR3 is CASSLDRQNTEAFF. The CDR3 coding sequence is TGTGCCAGCTCACTGGACAGACAGAACACTGAAGCTTTCTTT.

The chain carries TRBV5-1 and TRBJ2-7, with TRBD1 matching over 9 bases. Germline CDR1 reads SGHRS; CDR2 reads YFSETQ. The CDR3 length is 14 residues. V dropped 3 bases and J dropped 4; count of bases not matched to a gene: 5. This CDR3 reads CASSYGTGTYEQYF. The CDR3 coding sequence is TGCGCCAGCAGCTATGGGACAGGGACATACGAGCAGTACTTC.

The chain links TRBV24-1 to TRBJ2-3; 7 bases map to TRBD1. CDR1 and CDR2 (germline): KGHDR, SFDVKD. V was clipped by 4 bases and J by 4 bases; unmatched bases: 10. CDR3 length: 16 amino acids. For the CDR3, the DNA is TGTGCCACCAGTGACGTCCTACAGGGGCTGGCAGATACGCAGTATTTT. Translation: CATSDVLQGLADTQYF.

The count of this clone is one. This chain uses TRBV12-3 or TRBV12-4 with TRBJ1-4, with 7 bases that match TRBD1. The CDR3 contains 13 residues. Losses at the gene ends were 0 bases for V and 8 bases for J; bases not matched to a gene: 0. The CDR3 DNA sequence: TGTGCCAGCAGTTTAGCAGGGGGCGAAAAACTGTTTTTT. Translated: CASSLAGGEKLFF.

The CDR3 sequence: CASSQERGILLAGEFGELFF. DNA of the CDR3: TGCGCCAGCAGCCAAGAACGGGGAATATTATTAGCGGGAGAGTTCGGGGAGCTGTTTTTT. V gene TRBV4-1 combines with J gene TRBJ2-2; 9 nucleotides align to TRBD2. V gave up 0 bases and J gave up 7 bases; unmatched junction bases: 18. Germline lookup yields CDR1 MGHRA and CDR2 YSYEKL. The CDR3 runs to 20 residues.

The chain carries TRBV28 and TRBJ2-5; no firm D call. The V and J ends lost 3 bases and 2 bases respectively, with 7 bases between them. Germline V CDR1 and CDR2: MDHEN, SYDVKM. CDR3 size: 13 residues. The CDR3 bases are TGTGCCAGCAGTTTTTTCCCTCAAGAGACCCAGTACTTC. This codes for CASSFFPQETQYF.

V gene TRBV19 combines with J gene TRBJ1-1; TRBD1 matches 9 bases. V dropped 5 bases and J dropped 6; count of bases not matched to a gene: 4. This CDR3 has 13 residues. The germline V gene encodes CDR1 LNHDA and CDR2 SQIVND (reference sequence). The CDR3 DNA follows: TGTGCCAGTAGTGTACAGGGGGCTTCTGAAGCTTTCTTT. Protein product: CASSVQGASEAFF.

The V and J genes are TRBV4-3 and TRBJ2-1; possibly TRBD1 for D (5 bases). V gave up 1 base and J gave up 7 bases, with 17 bases separating them. Germline V gives CDR1 LGHNA, CDR2 YSLEER. The CDR3 loop spans 16 amino acids. CDR3 DNA: TGCGCCAGCAGCCAAGGAAGGGGTGACGCAAATAATGAGCAGTTCTTC. This encodes CASSQGRGDANNEQFF.

This clone was seen only once. Written as DNA, the CDR3 is TGTGCCAGCAGGGGACAGGGCCCCTATGGCTACACCTTC. This sequence encodes CASRGQGPYGYTF. The V call is TRBV28, the J call TRBJ1-2; the match to TRBD1 covers 9 bases. The CDR3 is made up of 13 amino acids. Germline V lookup: CDR1 MDHEN, CDR2 SYDVKM. V shed 6 bases, J shed 4 bases, and the junction held 3 bases outside the gene matches.